This is a list of T cell receptor beta chains from one sample in a study of cytomegalovirus exposure and HLA in healthy donors. Only in-frame clones appear in the TCRdb table, and some are missing; sequencing was by immunoSEQ multiplex PCR. The sample shows under 150,000 clones, approximately 85% of them seen only once. Sequencing was done on a sample of PBMCs. The source is a boy between 10 and 17 years old in good health and CMV-seronegative. CDR3s include the opening cysteine and the closing phenylalanine or tryptophan. The order of the fields is CDR3 DNA, CDR3 protein, D gene, V gene, J gene. The D gene is left open where the match is weak.

CDR3 DNA: TGTGCCAGCAGTTTCTTACAGGGGTGGCAGCCCCAGCATTTT; CDR3 protein: CASSFLQGWQPQHF; D gene: TRBD1; V gene: TRBV27; J gene: TRBJ1-5
CDR3 DNA: TGTGCCAGCAGGATACTCCGGGACTATGGTTCCGTCGAGCAGTACTTC; CDR3 protein: CASRILRDYGSVEQYF; D gene: TRBD2; V gene: TRBV11-2; J gene: TRBJ2-7
CDR3 DNA: TGCAGCGTTGAAGAGGTGACACCGTCTAATGAAAAACTGTTTTTT; CDR3 protein: CSVEEVTPSNEKLFF; D gene: .; V gene: TRBV29-1; J gene: TRBJ1-4
CDR3 DNA: TGTGCCAGCAGCATTGACCGGGGGGATACGCAGTATTTT; CDR3 protein: CASSIDRGDTQYF; D gene: .; V gene: TRBV4-2; J gene: TRBJ2-3
CDR3 DNA: TGTGCTAGTGGTTTAGAGGGCCCCTATCGCTACACCTTC; CDR3 protein: CASGLEGPYRYTF; D gene: .; V gene: TRBV12-5; J gene: TRBJ1-2
CDR3 DNA: TGTGCCAGTACGGTCTCCTATAATTCACCCCTCCACTTT; CDR3 protein: CASTVSYNSPLHF; D gene: .; V gene: TRBV19; J gene: TRBJ1-6
CDR3 DNA: TGTGCCAGCAGCCTGACCGCGGGACAGAACTATAATTCACCCCTCCACTTT; CDR3 protein: CASSLTAGQNYNSPLHF; D gene: TRBD1; V gene: TRBV7-6; J gene: TRBJ1-6
CDR3 DNA: TGTGCCAGCAGTGAGCCGACAGGGGGTCGTTCCAATGAGCAGTTCTTC; CDR3 protein: CASSEPTGGRSNEQFF; D gene: TRBD1; V gene: TRBV25-1; J gene: TRBJ2-1
CDR3 DNA: TGTGCCAGCAGGGACCCATCGGGACAGCCCTACGAGCAGTACTTC; CDR3 protein: CASRDPSGQPYEQYF; D gene: TRBD1; V gene: TRBV6-1; J gene: TRBJ2-7
CDR3 DNA: TGTGCCAGCAGCTTACGGTTTGCAGGCCACACAGATACGCAGTATTTT; CDR3 protein: CASSLRFAGHTDTQYF; D gene: .; V gene: TRBV5-6; J gene: TRBJ2-3
CDR3 DNA: TGTGCCAGCAGCACTCAGGGCTCTGGGGCCAACGTCCTGACTTTC; CDR3 protein: CASSTQGSGANVLTF; D gene: .; V gene: TRBV11-2; J gene: TRBJ2-6
CDR3 DNA: TGTGCCAGCAGCTTAGGCGGTGCGGGGGCCAACGTCCTGACTTTC; CDR3 protein: CASSLGGAGANVLTF; D gene: .; V gene: TRBV7-2; J gene: TRBJ2-6
CDR3 DNA: TGCGCCAGCAGCAAGGTAGACGGGATCCCTGGGGAGCAGTACTTC; CDR3 protein: CASSKVDGIPGEQYF; D gene: .; V gene: TRBV4-1; J gene: TRBJ2-7